This T cell receptor (beta chain) was recovered during a study of OX40 agonist ivuxolimab in advanced cancers. Anyone with autoimmune disease history or systemic immunosuppression was excluded. Of note for this clone: Its target is not known.

Study-wide results and limits: Researchers did not determine the expanded peripheral T cells' antigen specificity. Expanded clones belonging to CD8+ T cells outnumbered, on average, those of CD4+.

Only in-frame clones appear in the TCRdb table, and some are missing; sequencing was by immunoSEQ multiplex PCR. The sample yields tens of thousands of clones, around 94% seen once. Germline V gene lookup returns CDR1 SGHDT and CDR2 YYEEEE. The CDR3 covers 16 residues. Between the trimmed V and J ends, which lost 2 bases and 2 bases, there was a span of 11 bases. This sample comprised CD4+ or CD8+ T cells sorted from blood, obtained in a trial of the OX40 agonist ivuxolimab. The J gene is TRBJ1-6, the V gene TRBV5-6; D is perhaps TRBD1 (6 bases). The sequence was obtained from an adult with an advanced solid tumor such as melanoma, head and neck, liver or kidney cancer. The CDR3 spells CASSFQQGTYNSPLHF. The CDR3 DNA sequence: TGTGCCAGCAGCTTCCAACAGGGAACCTATAATTCACCCCTCCACTTT.